These 32 T cell receptor beta chains were sequenced from one sample in a study of identical twins. TCRdb reprocessed the 5' RACE reads via MiXCR and lists one record per CDR3 protein. The sample has approximately 490,000 distinct CDR3 sequences; 20% to 25% are singletons. This sample also belongs to another study, concerning yellow fever vaccine responses in identical twins.

The sequenced sample consisted of CD4+ T cells sorted from blood. The receptor source for this set is a woman aged 18-30 years in good health.

This chain uses TRBV20-1 with TRBJ2-7; D is perhaps TRBD1 (6 bases). The ends were cut back, 4 bases at V and 4 bases at J, with 14 bases in the middle. Germline CDR1 reads DFQATT; CDR2 reads SNEGSKA (reference sequence). This CDR3 is 13 amino acids long. CDR3 bases: TGCAGTGCTAAATCCGGGACAACATACGAGCAGTACGTC. Translation: CSAKSGTTYEQYV.

The rearrangement uses TRBV18 and TRBJ2-7; 7 positions match TRBD2. The germline V gene encodes CDR1 KGHSH and CDR2 LQKENI. Trimming took 3 bases from V and 9 from J; bases not matched to a gene: 14. The CDR3 has 15 residues. CDR3 DNA sequence: TGTGCCAGCTCACCCGCCACCGGGGGGAACGAGCGGCAGTACTTC. Translating it yields CASSPATGGNERQYF.

This clonotype was detected only a few times. V usage is TRBV3-1 and J usage is TRBJ2-1, with 9 bases identical to TRBD2. With V trimmed by 4 bases and J by 6 bases, 7 bases remained unmatched. The CDR3 extends over 15 amino acids. Germline-derived CDR1 and CDR2 are LGHDT and YNNKEL (reference sequence). CDR3 sequence: CASSRAGGLGNEQFF. CDR3 bases: TGTGCCAGCAGCCGAGCGGGGGGTCTCGGCAATGAGCAGTTCTTC.

The rearrangement links TRBV5-1 to TRBJ2-5, with unresolved D. Trimming removed 4 bases at V and 4 bases at J, with 20 bases between. The CDR3 extends over 16 amino acids. Germline lookup yields CDR1 SGHRS and CDR2 YFSETQ. CDR3 region: CASSTSPGQARETQYF. The CDR3 DNA follows: TGCGCCAGCAGCACATCCCCTGGGCAGGCTAGAGAGACCCAGTACTTC.

This chain connects TRBV5-1 to TRBJ2-1; no firm D call. CDR1 is SGHRS, CDR2 YFSETQ, per germline. Deletions cut 1 base from V and 4 bases from J, with 18 bases between. CDR3 length: 17 residues. CDR3 sequence: CASSLYRSDPAYNEQFF. The CDR3 DNA is TGCGCCAGCAGCTTGTACCGAAGCGACCCCGCATACAATGAGCAGTTCTTC.

The V call is TRBV10-3, the J call TRBJ1-1; D remains ambiguous. Germline CDR1 and CDR2: ENHRY and SYGVKD. CDR3 size: 13 residues. V lost 8 bases and J lost 6, with 16 bases in between. The CDR3 loop reads CAIGSTNGAEAFF. Here the CDR3 DNA reads TGTGCCATCGGCTCCACTAATGGCGCTGAAGCTTTCTTT.

The chain links TRBV20-1 to TRBJ2-3, with TRBD2 matching 11 bases. Per germline, CDR1 DFQATT and CDR2 SNEGSKA (reference sequence). The CDR3 extends over 14 amino acids. V was pared by 6 bases and J by 3 bases, with 5 bases of the junction left unmatched. In DNA form, the CDR3 reads TGCAGTGCGGCCGGGACTAGCGGTACAGATACGCAGTATTTT. It codes for CSAAGTSGTDTQYF.

Ten or more counts support this clonotype. V is TRBV4-1 and J is TRBJ2-3, with D uncertain. CDR3 length: 11 amino acids. The germline V and J ends were trimmed by 0 bases and 7 bases, with 2 bases remaining between them. Per the germline V gene, CDR1 is MGHRA and CDR2 is YSYEKL. CDR3 protein: CASSQEYTQYF. The CDR3 coding sequence is TGCGCCAGCAGCCAAGAGTATACGCAGTATTTT.

This clonotype was recorded many times. The gene calls are TRBV5-1 and TRBJ2-1; 7 bases map to TRBD1. V shed 1 base and J 8 bases; nucleotides not matched to a gene: 12. CDR1 is SGHRS and CDR2 is YFSETQ in the germline V gene. This CDR3 has 16 amino acids. CDR3 residues: CASSLPIPTGSDEQFF. The CDR3 nucleotides are TGCGCCAGCAGCTTGCCCATCCCGACAGGGAGTGATGAGCAGTTCTTC. The variable domain in full, with the rest retrieved from reference TRBV5-1 and TRBJ2-1, is KAGVTQTPRYLIKTRGQQVTLSCSPISGHRSVSWYQQTPGQGLQFLFEYFSETQRNKGNFPGRFSGRQFSNSRSEMNVSTLELGDSALYLCASSLPIPTGSDEQFFGPGTRLTVL.

This clonotype was detected only a few times. CDR3: CASSSLSEGSGAFF. CDR3 sequence (DNA): TGTGCCAGCAGTTCTCTCAGTGAGGGTTCGGGAGCTTTCTTT. The chain employs TRBV6-5 and TRBJ1-1; D call uncertain. CDR3 length: 14 residues. V was cut by 4 bases and J by 10 bases, with 19 bases left in between. Germline V gene sequence: CDR1 MNHEY, CDR2 SVGAGI.

V gene TRBV12-3 or TRBV12-4 combines with J gene TRBJ2-2; weak D call: TRBD2 (5 bases). The CDR3 sequence is 16 residues long. Trimming pared 4 bases from V and 4 bases from J, leaving 16 bases between. CDR3 loop: CASSWSGSLGTGELFF. The CDR3 DNA is TGTGCCAGCAGTTGGTCGGGGAGCCTGGGCACCGGGGAGCTGTTTTTT.

This clonotype appeared a few times. The rearrangement links TRBV24-1 to TRBJ1-5, with TRBD1 matching over 9 bases. With V trimmed by 4 bases and J by 0 bases, 9 bases remained unmatched. This CDR3 contains 18 residues. Per germline, CDR1 KGHDR and CDR2 SFDVKD. In nucleotides, the CDR3 is TGTGCCACCAGTGACTCCGGGACAGGGACTCATAGCAATCAGCCCCAGCATTTT. Its protein is CATSDSGTGTHSNQPQHF.

The chain links TRBV13 to TRBJ2-1; D might be TRBD1 (6 bases). V gave up 5 bases and J gave up 8 bases, with 13 bases separating them. Per germline, CDR1 PRHDT and CDR2 FYEKMQ (reference sequence). The CDR3 sequence is 13 residues long. The CDR3 reads CASSLSQGHEQFF. DNA of the CDR3: TGTGCCAGCAGCCTATCACAGGGTCATGAGCAGTTCTTC.

This clonotype was observed a few times. The chain combines TRBV19 with TRBJ1-6, with a tentative D call TRBD1 (6 bases). Germline V gene lookup returns CDR1 LNHDA and CDR2 SQIVND (reference sequence). Deletions cut 4 bases from V and 10 bases from J, with 20 bases between. There are 16 residues in the CDR3. The CDR3 protein is CASSNFPGQKGSPLHF. For the CDR3, the DNA is TGTGCCAGTAGTAACTTCCCGGGACAAAAGGGATCACCCCTCCACTTT.

The V call is TRBV5-1, the J call TRBJ1-6; the D is unclear. Germline V gene sequence: CDR1 SGHRS, CDR2 YFSETQ. This CDR3 comprises 17 residues. The ends were cut back, 0 bases at V and 9 bases at J, with 19 bases in the middle. CDR3 protein: CASSLEVGGVPFSPLHF. For the CDR3, the DNA is TGCGCCAGCAGCTTGGAGGTCGGCGGGGTGCCTTTTTCACCCCTCCACTTT.

This rearrangement joins TRBV15 to TRBJ1-4; D not resolved. Looked up from germline, CDR1 is LNHNV and CDR2 is YYDKDF (reference sequence). V shed 4 bases and J shed 7 bases, with 4 bases lying between them. CDR3 length equals 11 residues. CDR3 sequence reads: CATSNIEKLFF. CDR3 bases: TGTGCCACCAGCAACATTGAAAAACTGTTTTTT. Looking up the rest from reference TRBV15 and TRBJ1-4 gives the full variable domain: DAMVIQNPRYQVTQFGKPVTLSCSQTLNHNVMYWYQQKSSQAPKLLFHYYDKDFNNEADTPDNFQSRRPNTSFCFLDIRSPGLGDTAMYLCATSNIEKLFFGSGTQLSVL.

V gene TRBV7-9 combines with J gene TRBJ2-6; unclear D gene. Germline CDR1 and CDR2: SEHNR and FQNEAQ (reference sequence). V gave up 4 bases and J gave up 3 bases, with 10 bases separating them. There are 15 residues in the CDR3. The DNA of the CDR3 is TGTGCCAGCAGCTCCTGGGTAGATGGGGCCAACGTCCTGACTTTC. It specifies CASSSWVDGANVLTF. Complete variable domain (other parts from reference TRBV7-9 and TRBJ2-6): DTGVSQNPRHKITKRGQNVTFRCDPISEHNRLYWYRQTLGQGPEFLTYFQNEAQLEKSRLLSDRFSAERPKGSFSTLEIQRTEQGDSAMYLCASSSWVDGANVLTFGAGSRLTVL.

This clonotype was observed a handful of times. This sequence joins TRBV7-2 and TRBJ2-1; 10 bases match TRBD2. The CDR3 runs to 20 residues. Per the germline V gene, CDR1 is SGHTA and CDR2 is FQGNSA. J lost 4 bases, V lost 5 bases, and 20 bases had no gene match. CDR3 bases: TGTGCCAGCAGCCTGGCGGCTAGCGGGAGAGTAATGTGGGGATACAATGAGCAGTTCTTC. Protein product: CASSLAASGRVMWGYNEQFF.

This clonotype was recorded a few times. The chain joins TRBV5-1 to TRBJ2-7, with 12 bases that match TRBD2. V was pared by 0 bases and J by 5 bases, with 6 bases of the junction left unmatched. The CDR3 runs 16 residues. Per the germline V gene, CDR1 is SGHRS and CDR2 is YFSETQ. The CDR3 is CASSLAGLAGSHEQYF. CDR3 sequence (DNA): TGCGCCAGCAGCTTGGCCGGACTAGCGGGATCCCACGAGCAGTACTTC. Combining the CDR3 with reference TRBV5-1 and TRBJ2-7 gives the whole variable domain KAGVTQTPRYLIKTRGQQVTLSCSPISGHRSVSWYQQTPGQGLQFLFEYFSETQRNKGNFPGRFSGRQFSNSRSEMNVSTLELGDSALYLCASSLAGLAGSHEQYFGPGTRLTVT.

This clonotype has just a few counts. The CDR3, as DNA: TGCAGTGCTAGAGACTCCATCTGGCGGGAGGGCTCCTACGAGCAGTACTTC. The encoded protein is CSARDSIWREGSYEQYF. The chain uses TRBV20-1 and TRBJ2-7; 9 bases fit TRBD2. Germline V gives CDR1 DFQATT, CDR2 SNEGSKA (reference sequence). The length of the CDR3 is 17 residues. The J segment lost 0 bases and the V segment lost 0 bases, leaving 9 bases of the junction unmatched.

The rearrangement joins TRBV5-1 to TRBJ1-2; D possibly corresponds to TRBD1 (5 bases). Germline values: CDR1 SGHRS, CDR2 YFSETQ. The length of the CDR3 is 15 residues. V was trimmed by 0 bases and J by 3 bases, leaving 12 bases between them. CDR3 loop: CASSLDGTVYYGYTF. In DNA, the CDR3 is TGCGCCAGCAGCTTGGATGGGACCGTTTACTATGGCTACACCTTC.

This clonotype appeared a few times. The gene calls are TRBV11-2 and TRBJ2-1; D is ambiguous. V was cut by 7 bases and J by 6 bases, with 13 bases left in between. The CDR3 length is 13 residues. Per the germline V gene, CDR1 is SGHAT and CDR2 is FQNNGV. In DNA, the CDR3 is TGTGCCAGCAATTGGGAAAGCCGCAATGAGCAGTTCTTC. Encoded protein: CASNWESRNEQFF.

This chain joins TRBV7-9 and TRBJ1-3; D unclear. Germline assignment: CDR1 SEHNR and CDR2 FQNEAQ (reference sequence). The CDR3 covers 14 residues. With 4 bases removed from V and 2 bases from J, the gap between germline ends came to 9 bases. CDR3 nucleotides: TGTGCCAGCAGCTCCACTAGGCCTGGAAACACCATATATTTT. Residues: CASSSTRPGNTIYF.

This clonotype was seen a few times. CDR3 sequence reads: CASSLAPGGTTEAFF. CDR3 sequence (DNA): TGTGCCAGCAGCTTAGCTCCGGGAGGGACCACTGAAGCTTTCTTT. V is TRBV7-8 and J is TRBJ1-1, with D possibly matching TRBD1 (5 bases). CDR3 length: 15 residues. From germline, CDR1 is SGHVS and CDR2 FQNEAQ. Trimming took off 0 bases at V and 4 bases at J, with 12 bases between the two ends. Drawing the rest from reference TRBV7-8 and TRBJ1-1, the complete variable domain is GAGVSQSPRYKVAKRGQDVALRCDPISGHVSLFWYQQALGQGPEFLTYFQNEAQLDKSGLPSDRFFAERPEGSVSTLKIQRTQQEDSAVYLCASSLAPGGTTEAFFGQGTRLTVV.

This clonotype showed up just a few times. The chain employs TRBV12-3 or TRBV12-4 and TRBJ1-4, with 9 nucleotides matching TRBD1. The ends lost 6 bases at V and 13 bases at J; junction bases unmatched: 12. The CDR3 loop spans 14 amino acids. CDR3 DNA: TGTGCCAGCAGCCCCACCCGGGACAGGGAAGTACTGTTTTTT. Encoded protein: CASSPTRDREVLFF.

The chain carries TRBV5-1 and TRBJ1-2; D unresolved. V was clipped by 4 bases and J by 3 bases, with 10 bases between them. The CDR3 extends over 13 amino acids. Germline V gene lookup returns CDR1 SGHRS and CDR2 YFSETQ. Here the CDR3 DNA reads TGCGCCAGCAGCCCGTCCGGGGACTATGGCTACACCTTC. Its protein product is CASSPSGDYGYTF.

This clonotype was recorded a few times. As DNA, the CDR3 is TGTGCCAGCAGCCACTCGGACAGATACACCGGGGAGCTGTTTTTT. Translation: CASSHSDRYTGELFF. The chain links TRBV7-9 to TRBJ2-2, with D possibly matching TRBD1 (6 bases). This CDR3 spans 15 amino acids. Deletions cut 5 bases from V and 3 bases from J, with 13 bases between. CDR1 is SEHNR, CDR2 FQNEAQ, per germline (reference sequence).

V usage is TRBV10-3 and J usage is TRBJ2-3; either TRBD1 or TRBD2 may fit D (5 bases each). There are 15 residues in the CDR3. The V end lost 3 bases, the J end lost 0 bases, and 10 bases lay between the germline ends. Germline V CDR1 and CDR2: ENHRY, SYGVKD. As DNA, the CDR3 is TGTGCCATCAGTGACGGGACCCCGAGCACAGATACGCAGTATTTT. This translates into CAISDGTPSTDTQYF.

The CDR3 coding sequence is TGTGCCAGCAGGAGGGGGACTAGCGGCTACAATGAGCAGTTCTTC. It encodes CASRRGTSGYNEQFF. J is TRBJ2-1 and V is TRBV27; 11 bases align to TRBD2. CDR3 length equals 15 residues. Trimming at V came to 6 bases and at J to 3 bases, leaving 4 bases not matched to a gene. Germline CDR1 reads MNHEY; CDR2 reads SMNVEV (reference sequence).

The V gene is TRBV2, the J gene TRBJ2-5, with D possibly matching TRBD1 (5 bases). V gave up 3 bases and J gave up 4 bases, with 9 bases separating them. CDR1 SNHLY and CDR2 FYNNEI come from the germline V gene. This CDR3 region has 13 residues. The CDR3 coding sequence is TGTGCCAGCAGTGAGGGGCGTATAGAGACCCAGTACTTC. Translated, it gives CASSEGRIETQYF. Looking up the rest from reference TRBV2 and TRBJ2-5 gives the full variable domain: EPEVTQTPSHQVTQMGQEVILRCVPISNHLYFYWYRQILGQKVEFLVSFYNNEISEKSEIFDDQFSVERPDGSNFTLKIRSTKLEDSAMYFCASSEGRIETQYFGPGTRLLVL.

This clonotype was recorded once. The V call is TRBV6-1, the J call TRBJ2-1; 11 nucleotides agree with TRBD2. Trimming removed 10 bases from V and 3 bases from J; junction bases left unmatched: 5. CDR3 length: 14 amino acids. Looked up from germline, CDR1 is MNHNS and CDR2 is SASEGT. CDR3 DNA: TGTGCCACACAACTAGCGGGAGACTACAATGAGCAGTTCTTC. This encodes CATQLAGDYNEQFF.

The chain is built from TRBV28 and TRBJ2-1, with 8 bases lining up with TRBD2. V lost 3 bases and J lost 2; bases outside the gene matches: 6. The CDR3 totals 16 residues. The germline V gene encodes CDR1 MDHEN and CDR2 SYDVKM. CDR3 in DNA: TGTGCCAGCAGTTTGGTCAGCGGGGGAACCTACAATGAGCAGTTCTTC. Translated, it gives CASSLVSGGTYNEQFF. Together with reference TRBV28 and TRBJ2-1, the CDR3 gives the full variable domain: DVKVTQSSRYLVKRTGEKVFLECVQDMDHENMFWYRQDPGLGLRLIYFSYDVKMKEKGDIPEGYSVSREKKERFSLILESASTNQTSMYLCASSLVSGGTYNEQFFGPGTRLTVL.